The rows below give T cell receptor beta chains drawn from one sample of a study of neoadjuvant nivolumab and ipilimumab in lung cancer. Here immunoSEQ multiplex PCR was the method, and the copy in TCRdb shows in-frame clones only, minus some. The profile shows about 28,000 clones, 75% to 85% of them singletons. Here the sequenced sample was tumor tissue, taken after neoadjuvant nivolumab, alone or with ipilimumab, at or shortly before surgery. All receptors derive from an adult with non-small cell lung cancer. The CDR3 runs from the conserved cysteine through the conserved F or W. A D gene is named only where the DNA matches it firmly. Clone size, where shown, is once, few, many, or a class for clones that have expanded.

size: NA
V: TRBV6-5
J: TRBJ2-2
D: NA
CDR3: CASKTRTVNTGELFF
DNA: TGTGCCAGCAAGACTAGGACCGTAAACACCGGGGAGCTGTTTTTT

size: few
V: TRBV10-3
J: TRBJ2-6
D: NA
CDR3: CAIPEVGRAGANVLTF
DNA: TGTGCCATCCCCGAGGTGGGTAGGGCTGGGGCCAACGTCCTGACTTTC

size: NA
V: TRBV19
J: TRBJ2-7
D: NA
CDR3: CASSTTGTSSYEQYF
DNA: TGTGCCAGTAGTACGACAGGAACCAGCTCCTACGAGCAGTACTTC

size: NA
V: TRBV5-1
J: TRBJ2-1
D: TRBD1
CDR3: CASSLTGGAGNEQFF
DNA: TGCGCCAGCAGCCTGACAGGGGGCGCGGGCAATGAGCAGTTCTTC

size: NA
V: TRBV6-6
J: TRBJ2-7
D: TRBD2
CDR3: CASSYQAGATYEQYF
DNA: TGTGCCAGCAGTTACCAAGCGGGAGCCACCTACGAGCAGTACTTC

size: NA
V: TRBV6-5
J: TRBJ1-2
D: TRBD1
CDR3: CASVATVQGAGGYTF
DNA: TGTGCCAGTGTTGCCACCGTACAGGGGGCCGGTGGCTACACCTTC

size: NA
V: TRBV6-5
J: TRBJ2-7
D: TRBD1
CDR3: CASSSPGQGTYEQYF
DNA: TGTGCCAGCAGTTCTCCGGGACAGGGTACCTACGAGCAGTACTTC

size: NA
V: TRBV6-5
J: TRBJ2-7
D: NA
CDR3: CASSNFYEQYF
DNA: TGTGCCAGCAGCAACTTCTACGAGCAGTACTTC

size: NA
V: TRBV18
J: TRBJ2-7
D: NA
CDR3: CASSPPGSGPYEQYF
DNA: TGTGCCAGCTCACCACCCGGTTCGGGACCCTACGAGCAGTACTTC

size: NA
V: TRBV5-6
J: TRBJ2-5
D: NA
CDR3: CASSHRVEETQYF
DNA: TGTGCCAGCAGCCACAGGGTGGAAGAGACCCAGTACTTC

size: NA
V: TRBV6-6
J: TRBJ1-2
D: NA
CDR3: CASSPRASYGYTF
DNA: TGTGCCAGCAGCCCACGGGCCTCGTATGGCTACACCTTC

size: NA
V: TRBV25-1
J: TRBJ2-5
D: NA
CDR3: CAPSGRAREQETQYF
DNA: TGTGCACCATCGGGGCGGGCCCGGGAACAAGAGACCCAGTACTTC